This TCR beta chain came from a study of cytomegalovirus exposure and HLA in healthy donors. Study-wide points: Among TCR beta chains, those listed as cytomegalovirus-associated numbered over 150. Most TCR sequences were rare, but some public TCRs occurred in many donors. Later work found that TCR association rates differed between HLA loci; DRB1 had the most and HLA-C the fewest. Earlier analysis found most TCR beta V segments productive about 87% or about 30% of the time.

Germline CDR1 is SGDLS and CDR2 is YYNGEE. CDR3 length: 18 amino acids. J gave up 2 bases and V 1 base, and 9 bases lay outside the gene matches. As for this clone: Its target is unknown.

PCR used 60 Vbeta primers and 13 Jbeta primers. The assay was immunoSEQ multiplex PCR, and TCRdb's table has in-frame clones only and misses some. The table shows 150,000 to 200,000 clones, with 80% to 90% occurring only once. The TCR sequence derives from a man aged 18 to 29 in good health and CMV-seropositive. This chain connects TRBV9 to TRBJ2-2, with 9 positions matching TRBD2. Input material: PBMCs. The CDR3, as DNA: TGTGCCAGCAGCGTAAAGGCTAGCGGGGCATTAAACACCGGGGAGCTGTTTTTT. Residues: CASSVKASGALNTGELFF.